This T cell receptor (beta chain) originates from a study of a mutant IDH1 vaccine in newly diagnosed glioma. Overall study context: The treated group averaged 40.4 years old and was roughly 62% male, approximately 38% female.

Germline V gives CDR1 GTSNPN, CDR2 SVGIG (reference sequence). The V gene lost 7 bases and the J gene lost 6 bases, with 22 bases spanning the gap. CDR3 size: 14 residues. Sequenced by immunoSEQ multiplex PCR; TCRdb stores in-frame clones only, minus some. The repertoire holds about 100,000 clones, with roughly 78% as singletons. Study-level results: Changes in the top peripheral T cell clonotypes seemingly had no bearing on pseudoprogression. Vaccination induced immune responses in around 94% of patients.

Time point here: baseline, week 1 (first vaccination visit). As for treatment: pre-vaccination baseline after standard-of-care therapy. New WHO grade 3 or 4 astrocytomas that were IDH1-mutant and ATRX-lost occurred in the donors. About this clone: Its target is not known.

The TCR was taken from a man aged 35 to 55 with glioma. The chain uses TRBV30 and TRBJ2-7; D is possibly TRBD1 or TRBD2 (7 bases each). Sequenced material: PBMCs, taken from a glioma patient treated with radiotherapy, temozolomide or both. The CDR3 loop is CAYLGRGRLGEQYF. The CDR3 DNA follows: TGTGCCTACCTTGGGAGGGGGCGATTGGGCGAGCAGTACTTC.